A selection of T cell receptor beta chains follows, all from one sample in a study of T cell responses to AZD1222 COVID-19 vaccine. Clones were sequenced by immunoSEQ multiplex PCR, and TCRdb holds only the in-frame ones, with some missing. The sample holds around 50,000 clones, under 90% seen once. The sequences come from peripheral blood, collected on day 0 of AZD1222 vaccination. These receptor sequences come from an adult in good health. Both conserved end residues are part of each CDR3. Each record gives: clone size, V gene, D gene, J gene, CDR3 DNA, CDR3 protein. The D gene is left open where the match is weak. Rows may omit the clone size; those that give it use once, few, many or a size class.

abundance: few
v_gene: TRBV10-3
d_gene: TRBD1
j_gene: TRBJ2-3
CDR3nt: TGTGCCATCAGTGGAGACAGGGGGAACCCCACAGATACGCAGTATTTT
CDR3aa: CAISGDRGNPTDTQYF

abundance: .
v_gene: TRBV6-5
d_gene: .
j_gene: TRBJ2-5
CDR3nt: TGTGCCAGCGGCGAACCCAATCCTAAAGAGACCCAGTACTTC
CDR3aa: CASGEPNPKETQYF

abundance: .
v_gene: TRBV28
d_gene: .
j_gene: TRBJ2-1
CDR3nt: TGTGCCAGCTGGGCCTCACTCCATGAGCAGTTCTTC
CDR3aa: CASWASLHEQFF

abundance: .
v_gene: TRBV7-3
d_gene: .
j_gene: TRBJ2-3
CDR3nt: TGTGCCAGCAGCCCCGCGGGGGATACGCAGTATTTT
CDR3aa: CASSPAGDTQYF

abundance: once
v_gene: TRBV7-8
d_gene: .
j_gene: TRBJ1-6
CDR3nt: TGTGCCAGCAGCTTCGATCTGGGCAGGGATAATTCACCCCTCCACTTT
CDR3aa: CASSFDLGRDNSPLHF

abundance: .
v_gene: TRBV27
d_gene: TRBD1
j_gene: TRBJ1-6
CDR3nt: TGTGCCAGCAGCAGGCCGGGACAGGGGAGTCGGGCCCTCCACTTT
CDR3aa: CASSRPGQGSRALHF

abundance: .
v_gene: TRBV7-9
d_gene: .
j_gene: TRBJ1-2
CDR3nt: TGTGCCAGCAGCTTAGCCGAAGACTATGGCTACACCTTC
CDR3aa: CASSLAEDYGYTF

abundance: .
v_gene: TRBV5-1
d_gene: .
j_gene: TRBJ1-1
CDR3nt: TGCGCCAGCAGCTTAAAGAAGAACACTGAAGCTTTCTTT
CDR3aa: CASSLKKNTEAFF

abundance: .
v_gene: TRBV19
d_gene: .
j_gene: TRBJ2-7
CDR3nt: TGTGCTAGTAGTATTCCGGACAAACCCTACGAGCAGTACTTC
CDR3aa: CASSIPDKPYEQYF

abundance: .
v_gene: TRBV4-3
d_gene: .
j_gene: TRBJ2-7
CDR3nt: TGCGCCAGCAGCCAGGTGTGGAACTCCTACGAGCAGTACTTC
CDR3aa: CASSQVWNSYEQYF

abundance: .
v_gene: TRBV11-3
d_gene: .
j_gene: TRBJ1-1
CDR3nt: TGTGCCAGCAGCTCCACCTCCGGAGGGAGGACTGAAGCTTTCTTT
CDR3aa: CASSSTSGGRTEAFF

abundance: .
v_gene: TRBV5-1
d_gene: .
j_gene: TRBJ2-7
CDR3nt: TGCGCCAGCAGCTTGGCAGCGGCCGGAACCTACGAGCAGTACTTC
CDR3aa: CASSLAAAGTYEQYF

abundance: .
v_gene: TRBV9
d_gene: TRBD2
j_gene: TRBJ2-3
CDR3nt: TGTGCCAGCAGCGTAGCATTCTTAGGAGGTAGCGGGAGGACAGATACGCAGTATTTT
CDR3aa: CASSVAFLGGSGRTDTQYF

abundance: once
v_gene: TRBV19
d_gene: TRBD2
j_gene: TRBJ2-7
CDR3nt: TGTGCCAGTAGGAATAGCGGGAGCTACGAGCAGTACTTC
CDR3aa: CASRNSGSYEQYF

abundance: .
v_gene: TRBV28
d_gene: .
j_gene: TRBJ2-3
CDR3nt: TGTGCCAGCAGTTTGACGTATACGCAGTATTTT
CDR3aa: CASSLTYTQYF

abundance: few
v_gene: TRBV7-3
d_gene: TRBD1
j_gene: TRBJ1-6
CDR3nt: TGTGCCAGCAGCTTAACGGGACAGGGGGCAATTTCACCCCTCCACTTT
CDR3aa: CASSLTGQGAISPLHF

abundance: .
v_gene: TRBV6-6
d_gene: TRBD1
j_gene: TRBJ1-1
CDR3nt: TGTGCCAGCAGTTCCCCAGACAGGGGCTCCACTGAAGCTTTCTTT
CDR3aa: CASSSPDRGSTEAFF

abundance: once
v_gene: TRBV18
d_gene: TRBD1
j_gene: TRBJ2-1
CDR3nt: TGTGCCAGCTCACCCTCCGGGACAGGGGGCGTGAATGAGCAGTTCTTC
CDR3aa: CASSPSGTGGVNEQFF

abundance: .
v_gene: TRBV14
d_gene: TRBD2
j_gene: TRBJ2-1
CDR3nt: TGTGCCAGCAGCCAAGTCCTACTAGCGGGAGGGCCGCATGAGCAGTTCTTC
CDR3aa: CASSQVLLAGGPHEQFF

abundance: once
v_gene: TRBV28
d_gene: TRBD2
j_gene: TRBJ2-5
CDR3nt: TGTGCCAGCACTCCCGGCGGGGGACCGAAGACCCAGTACTTC
CDR3aa: CASTPGGGPKTQYF

abundance: few
v_gene: TRBV30
d_gene: .
j_gene: TRBJ2-2
CDR3nt: TGTGCCTGGAGAGAGAATGCCGGGGAGCTGTTTTTT
CDR3aa: CAWRENAGELFF

abundance: .
v_gene: TRBV6-5
d_gene: TRBD1
j_gene: TRBJ2-1
CDR3nt: TGTGCCAGCAGTTACCAGAGTCCCGGGACAGGGAATGAGCAGTTCTTC
CDR3aa: CASSYQSPGTGNEQFF

abundance: .
v_gene: TRBV6-2/TRBV6-3
d_gene: TRBD2
j_gene: TRBJ2-2
CDR3nt: TGTGCCAGCAGTCTGGGACTAGTGACGAACACCGGGGAGCTGTTTTTT
CDR3aa: CASSLGLVTNTGELFF

abundance: .
v_gene: TRBV23-1
d_gene: .
j_gene: TRBJ2-1
CDR3nt: TGCGCCAGCAGTCAAGAATCCCTCGGACTCAGCTCCTACAATGAGCAGTTCTTC
CDR3aa: CASSQESLGLSSYNEQFF

abundance: .
v_gene: TRBV5-1
d_gene: TRBD2
j_gene: TRBJ2-1
CDR3nt: TGCGCCAGCAGCTTGGATGGGACTAGCAGCGATGAGCAGTTCTTC
CDR3aa: CASSLDGTSSDEQFF

abundance: .
v_gene: TRBV29-1
d_gene: .
j_gene: TRBJ2-3
CDR3nt: TGCAGCGTTGAAGTGGGGGTGGGCACAGATACGCAGTATTTT
CDR3aa: CSVEVGVGTDTQYF

abundance: .
v_gene: TRBV6-5
d_gene: .
j_gene: TRBJ1-6
CDR3nt: TGTGCCAGTAGGCGGGCTGGAGGTTCACCCCTCCACTTT
CDR3aa: CASRRAGGSPLHF

abundance: .
v_gene: TRBV5-1
d_gene: TRBD1
j_gene: TRBJ1-5
CDR3nt: TGCGCCAGCAGCTTGGATGCAGGGGGTAATCAGCCCCAGCATTTT
CDR3aa: CASSLDAGGNQPQHF

abundance: .
v_gene: TRBV5-4
d_gene: .
j_gene: TRBJ2-4
CDR3nt: TGTGCCAGCAGCTTGCAGGCCGGGGAGAACATTCAGTACTTC
CDR3aa: CASSLQAGENIQYF

abundance: .
v_gene: TRBV9
d_gene: TRBD1
j_gene: TRBJ2-2
CDR3nt: TGTGCCAGCAGCGCCTCGACAGGGGTGGGCACCGGGGAGCTGTTTTTT
CDR3aa: CASSASTGVGTGELFF

abundance: .
v_gene: TRBV7-9
d_gene: .
j_gene: TRBJ1-2
CDR3nt: TGTGCCAGCAGCTTTGGGGGGAAGGATTATGGCTACACCTTC
CDR3aa: CASSFGGKDYGYTF